The 30 T cell receptor beta chains listed next were all sequenced from one sample in a study of glioma-infiltrating T cells after dendritic cell vaccination. TCRdb's copy holds only in-frame clones and misses some; the assay was immunoSEQ multiplex PCR. The sample shows 85,000 to 95,000 clones, approximately 90% of them seen only once. The material was blood, obtained before dendritic cell vaccination. Receptors originate from a human donor with glioblastoma.

The chain has TRBV10-2 and TRBJ1-2, with D maybe TRBD1 (5 bases). Trimming stripped 3 bases from V and 7 bases from J, with 21 bases between. Per the germline V gene, CDR1 is WSHSY and CDR2 is SAAADI. The CDR3 contains 16 residues. CDR3 sequence reads: CASSDWADRGVIGYTF. The CDR3 DNA sequence: TGCGCCAGCAGTGATTGGGCTGATAGGGGCGTTATTGGCTACACCTTC.

The chain has TRBV5-4 and TRBJ2-1; perhaps TRBD1 as D (6 bases). Germline V gene sequence: CDR1 SGHNT, CDR2 YYREEE (reference sequence). The ends were cut back, 2 bases at V and 9 bases at J, with 15 bases in the middle. This CDR3 is built from 14 residues. The DNA of the CDR3 is TGTGCCAGCAGCTTACCAGACAGGCCTGTTGAGCAGTTCTTC. Translating it yields CASSLPDRPVEQFF. The complete variable domain, with remaining parts taken from reference TRBV5-4 and TRBJ2-1, reads ETGVTQSPTHLIKTRGQQVTLRCSSQSGHNTVSWYQQALGQGPQFIFQYYREEENGRGNFPPRFSGLQFPNYSSELNVNALELDDSALYLCASSLPDRPVEQFFGPGTRLTVL.

The chain combines TRBV19 with TRBJ2-2; 7 bases agree with TRBD2. Germline V gives CDR1 LNHDA, CDR2 SQIVND (reference sequence). The CDR3 length is 16 residues. The ends lost 6 bases at V and 8 bases at J; junction bases unmatched: 15. The CDR3 loop reads CASSGVTSLLGGELFF. The DNA of the CDR3 is TGTGCCAGTAGCGGGGTGACTAGCCTCCTTGGGGGGGAGCTGTTTTTT.

The chain uses TRBV19 and TRBJ1-2; 7 nucleotides line up with TRBD1. Germline CDR1 and CDR2: LNHDA and SQIVND (reference sequence). V trimming: 6 bases; J trimming: 8 bases; junction bases outside the gene matches: 18. This CDR3 comprises 16 residues. The CDR3 reads CASSLAWRTGESGYTF. CDR3 in DNA: TGTGCCAGTAGCCTCGCGTGGAGGACAGGCGAATCCGGCTACACCTTC.

The chain has TRBV19 and TRBJ2-3; 11 positions agree with TRBD2. V shed 7 bases, J shed 1 base, and the junction held 7 bases outside the gene matches. The CDR3 loop spans 16 amino acids. Looked up from germline, CDR1 is LNHDA and CDR2 is SQIVND (reference sequence). This CDR3 is CASIQTSGVGTDTQYF. Written as DNA, the CDR3 is TGTGCCAGTATTCAGACTAGCGGGGTCGGCACAGATACGCAGTATTTT. The entire variable domain, with the rest obtained from reference TRBV19 and TRBJ2-3, is as follows: DGGITQSPKYLFRKEGQNVTLSCEQNLNHDAMYWYRQDPGQGLRLIYYSQIVNDFQKGDIAEGYSVSREKKESFPLTVTSAQKNPTAFYLCASIQTSGVGTDTQYFGPGTRLTVL.

This clone was recorded once. The CDR3 region is CASSSSPGTGANEQFF. The CDR3 DNA is TGTGCCAGCAGTTCGTCACCCGGGACAGGGGCCAATGAGCAGTTCTTC. V and J are TRBV6-4 and TRBJ2-1; 10 nucleotides line up with TRBD1. The CDR3 extends over 16 amino acids. V was clipped by 5 bases and J by 6 bases; unmatched bases: 10. CDR1 and CDR2 (germline): MRHNA, SNTAGT.

This clone was recorded only once. The chain combines TRBV5-1 with TRBJ2-1; D is unresolved. The V gene lost 3 bases and the J gene lost 3 bases, with 10 bases spanning the gap. Germline V CDR1 and CDR2: SGHRS, YFSETQ. The CDR3 spans 14 residues. CDR3 protein: CASSWALGYNEQFF. CDR3 nucleotide sequence: TGCGCCAGCAGCTGGGCACTGGGCTACAATGAGCAGTTCTTC.

The rearrangement joins TRBV6-5 to TRBJ1-5, with TRBD1 matching 7 bases. The germline gives CDR1 MNHEY, CDR2 SVGAGI. The junction had 3 bases not matched to a gene; V was cut back by 5 bases and J by 5 bases. CDR3 length: 13 residues. Here the CDR3 reads CASSTDRDQPQHF. The DNA for the CDR3 is TGTGCCAGCAGTACAGACAGGGATCAGCCCCAGCATTTT.

The chain uses TRBV11-2 and TRBJ2-7; 8 nucleotides agree with TRBD1. Germline V CDR1 and CDR2: SGHAT, FQNNGV. V lost 9 bases to trimming and J lost 3 bases; unmatched junction nucleotides: 16. This CDR3 comprises 16 residues. The CDR3 sequence is CASMGGQGRFFYEQYF. In DNA, the CDR3 is TGTGCCAGTATGGGTGGACAGGGAAGGTTTTTCTACGAGCAGTACTTC. Drawing the rest from reference TRBV11-2 and TRBJ2-7, the complete variable domain is EAGVAQSPRYKIIEKRQSVAFWCNPISGHATLYWYQQILGQGPKLLIQFQNNGVVDDSQLPKDRFSAERLKGVDSTLKIQPAKLEDSAVYLCASMGGQGRFFYEQYFGPGTRLTVT.

This sequence joins TRBV9 and TRBJ2-1; D call uncertain. Germline CDR1 reads SGDLS; CDR2 reads YYNGEE. Between the trimmed V and J ends, which lost 2 bases and 4 bases, there was a span of 10 bases. This CDR3 region has 14 residues. The CDR3 nucleotides read TGTGCCAGCAGCGTCCTCGGGTCTTACAATGAGCAGTTCTTC. Translation: CASSVLGSYNEQFF.

This sequence joins TRBV7-3 and TRBJ1-3; possible D gene TRBD1, 6 bases. This CDR3 is built from 15 residues. The germline gives CDR1 SGHTA, CDR2 FQGTGA. V lost 3 bases and J lost 4, with 13 bases in between. The CDR3 sequence: CASSLGYGTGNTIYF. CDR3 coding DNA: TGTGCCAGCAGCTTGGGGTACGGGACAGGAAACACCATATATTTT. The complete variable domain, with remaining parts taken from reference TRBV7-3 and TRBJ1-3, reads GAGVSQTPSNKVTEKGKYVELRCDPISGHTALYWYRQSLGQGPEFLIYFQGTGAADDSGLPNDRFFAVRPEGSVSTLKIQRTERGDSAVYLCASSLGYGTGNTIYFGEGSWLTVV.

This clone turned up a few times. The V and J genes are TRBV28 and TRBJ1-1, with 7 bases that match TRBD1. CDR1 and CDR2 (germline): MDHEN, SYDVKM. This CDR3 has 14 amino acids. The V and J ends lost 6 bases and 1 base, in that order; junction bases with no gene match: 5. The CDR3 loop reads CASRRRQGNTEAFF. The CDR3 DNA is TGTGCCAGCAGACGACGACAGGGGAACACTGAAGCTTTCTTT.

The chain employs TRBV10-2 and TRBJ1-5; tentatively, D is TRBD1 (5 bases). This CDR3 is 12 amino acids long. Germline V lookup: CDR1 WSHSY, CDR2 SAAADI. The V end lost 5 bases, the J end lost 7 bases, and 9 bases lay between the germline ends. Written as DNA, the CDR3 is TGCGCCAGCAGTACAGGAAGGCAGCCCCAGCATTTT. Encoded protein: CASSTGRQPQHF.

The V and J genes are TRBV4-1 and TRBJ2-5, with TRBD1 identical over 8 bases. Germline CDR1 and CDR2: MGHRA and YSYEKL. V lost 0 bases to trimming and J lost 5 bases; unmatched junction nucleotides: 8. This CDR3 is 16 amino acids long. The CDR3 nucleotides are TGCGCCAGCAGCCAAGAATGGGCAGGGGGCATTGAGACCCAGTACTTC. Encoded protein: CASSQEWAGGIETQYF.

The chain links TRBV6-6 to TRBJ2-2; TRBD2 matches 11 bases. The CDR3 has 16 residues. Germline V gives CDR1 MNHNY, CDR2 SVGAGI (reference sequence). V was clipped by 6 bases and J by 1 base; unmatched bases: 4. The CDR3 loop is CASSQTSGENTGELFF. In DNA, the CDR3 is TGTGCCAGCAGCCAGACTAGCGGGGAGAACACCGGGGAGCTGTTTTTT.

In this sample, this clone turned up once. The chain is built from TRBV27 and TRBJ1-5, with D possibly TRBD1 on 6 matching bases. The CDR3 totals 13 residues. The germline V and J ends were trimmed by 4 bases and 6 bases, with 10 bases remaining between them. Germline V CDR1 and CDR2: MNHEY, SMNVEV (reference sequence). For the CDR3, the DNA is TGTGCCAGCAGTTACAGGGTAGGTCAGCCCCAGCATTTT. It codes for CASSYRVGQPQHF.

The chain uses TRBV7-2 and TRBJ1-5; maybe TRBD1 (6 bases). Trimming took off 5 bases at V and 7 bases at J, with 12 bases between the two ends. The CDR3 has 13 amino acids. Germline CDR1 SGHTA, CDR2 FQGNSA. The CDR3 reads CASSPQRGQPQHF. The CDR3 DNA reads as TGTGCCAGCAGCCCCCAGAGGGGGCAGCCCCAGCATTTT.

The rearrangement uses TRBV7-2 and TRBJ2-3; D ambiguous. Germline CDR1 SGHTA, CDR2 FQGNSA. V was shortened by 5 bases and J by 10 bases, with 13 bases between the two germline ends. The length of the CDR3 is 12 residues. In DNA, the CDR3 is TGTGCCAGCAGCCCCCCGGGTCTCGCGCAGTATTTT. Translated, it gives CASSPPGLAQYF.

The J gene is TRBJ2-3, the V gene TRBV7-9, with TRBD2 identical over 8 bases. CDR3 size: 14 residues. Germline CDR1 and CDR2: SEHNR and FQNEAQ (reference sequence). V was pared by 5 bases and J by 4 bases, with 5 bases of the junction left unmatched. CDR3 nucleotides: TGTGCCAGCAGCCCCACCGGGGGGGCAGATACGCAGTATTTT. Its protein product is CASSPTGGADTQYF.

V is TRBV5-1 and J is TRBJ2-1; a possible D gene is TRBD1 (6 bases). CDR1 is SGHRS and CDR2 is YFSETQ in the germline V gene. Trimming took 0 bases from V and 1 from J, leaving 11 bases between them. The CDR3 totals 16 residues. CDR3 loop: CASSLGIGGSYNEQFF. For the CDR3, the DNA is TGCGCCAGCAGCTTGGGAATAGGGGGATCCTACAATGAGCAGTTCTTC.

The rearrangement uses TRBV9 and TRBJ2-2; 9 bases fit TRBD1. The CDR3 covers 17 residues. Germline CDR1 is SGDLS and CDR2 is YYNGEE. The ends lost 2 bases at V and 6 bases at J; junction bases unmatched: 11. In DNA form, the CDR3 reads TGTGCCAGCAGCGTCAGGGGACAGGGTTTGTTTGCCGGGGAGCTGTTTTTT. Its translation is CASSVRGQGLFAGELFF.

V gene TRBV4-1 combines with J gene TRBJ1-2; tentatively, D is TRBD1 (5 bases). Trimming stripped 3 bases from V and 1 base from J, with 9 bases between. The CDR3 contains 14 residues. The germline CDR1 and CDR2 sequences are MGHRA and YSYEKL. CDR3 nucleotide sequence: TGCGCCAGCAGCCAGTCAGGGATTAACTATGGCTACACCTTC. Translation gives CASSQSGINYGYTF.

The chain recombines TRBV30 with TRBJ2-7, with a weak D call TRBD1 (6 bases). V was clipped by 4 bases and J by 0 bases, with 13 bases between them. Germline CDR1 is GTSNPN and CDR2 is SVGIG (reference sequence). This CDR3 spans 14 amino acids. The DNA for the CDR3 is TGTGCCTGGAACCGACAGGATCCCTCCTACGAGCAGTACTTC. It codes for CAWNRQDPSYEQYF.

This rearrangement joins TRBV7-6 to TRBJ1-2, with TRBD1 matching over 8 bases. V shed 4 bases, J shed 0 bases, and the junction held 13 bases outside the gene matches. The germline CDR1 and CDR2 sequences are SGHVS and FNYEAQ. The CDR3 has 18 amino acids. The CDR3 DNA reads TGTGCCAGCAGCTACAGGACAGGGCGGTTTGCGGCTAACTATGGCTACACCTTC. As protein: CASSYRTGRFAANYGYTF.

The rearrangement links TRBV5-6 to TRBJ2-4; TRBD1 might be the D (6 bases). Per germline, CDR1 SGHDT and CDR2 YYEEEE. The CDR3 is made up of 15 amino acids. The ends were cut back, 4 bases at V and 8 bases at J, with 19 bases in the middle. The CDR3 sequence: CASSANRAMLDIQYF. For the CDR3, the DNA is TGTGCCAGCAGCGCCAACAGGGCGATGTTAGACATTCAGTACTTC.

The chain carries TRBV21-1 and TRBJ1-3. TRBV21-1 is deemed a pseudogene. CDR3 size: 16 residues. CDR3 loop: CASSKGESNSGNTIYF. The CDR3 region has the DNA TGTGCCAGCAGCAAAGGGGAGTCCAACTCTGGAAACACCATATATTTT.

The V gene is TRBV28, the J gene TRBJ2-7, with a tentative D call TRBD1 (9 bases). Trimming pared 6 bases from V and 4 bases from J, leaving 28 bases between. Germline CDR1 and CDR2: MDHEN and SYDVKM. CDR3 length: 18 residues. CDR3 bases: TGTGCCAGCAGCTATACCTCATCCGGGACAGGGACTAGGTACGAGCAGTACTTC. It specifies CASSYTSSGTGTRYEQYF.

The genes are TRBV9 and TRBJ2-2, with D unresolved. This CDR3 spans 12 amino acids. Trimming took off 4 bases at V and 3 bases at J, with 4 bases between the two ends. The germline CDR1 and CDR2 sequences are SGDLS and YYNGEE. CDR3 loop: CASSTHTGELFF. CDR3 nucleotides: TGTGCCAGCAGCACACACACCGGGGAGCTGTTTTTT.

The rearrangement links TRBV6-5 to TRBJ2-7, with 11 bases that match TRBD1. CDR1 is MNHEY and CDR2 is SVGAGI in the germline V gene. The junction had 1 base not matched to a gene; V was cut back by 2 bases and J by 4 bases. There are 14 residues in the CDR3. In nucleotides, the CDR3 is TGTGCCAGCAGTTACGGGACAGGGGGATACGAGCAGTACTTC. Its translation is CASSYGTGGYEQYF.

The chain combines TRBV7-2 with TRBJ1-1, with D tentatively TRBD1 (5 bases). This CDR3 comprises 14 residues. Germline V gene data show CDR1 as SGHTA and CDR2 as FQGNSA. The V end lost 2 bases, the J end lost 4 bases, and 11 bases lay between the germline ends. The CDR3 DNA reads as TGTGCCAGCAGCTTACAGGGTCGGGTCACTGAAGCTTTCTTT. Encoded protein: CASSLQGRVTEAFF.